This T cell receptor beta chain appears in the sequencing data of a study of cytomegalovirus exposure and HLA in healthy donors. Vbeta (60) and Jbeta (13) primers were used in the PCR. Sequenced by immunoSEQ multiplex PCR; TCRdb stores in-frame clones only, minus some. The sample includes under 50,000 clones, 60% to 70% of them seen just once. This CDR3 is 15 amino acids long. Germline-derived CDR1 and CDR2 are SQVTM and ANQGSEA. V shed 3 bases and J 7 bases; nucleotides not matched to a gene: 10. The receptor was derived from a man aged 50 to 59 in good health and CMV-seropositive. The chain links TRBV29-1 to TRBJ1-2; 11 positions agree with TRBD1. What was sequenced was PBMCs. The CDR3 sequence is CSVEESGTGGFGYTF. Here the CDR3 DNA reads TGCAGCGTTGAGGAATCCGGGACAGGGGGATTTGGCTACACCTTC.